This TCR beta chain was retrieved from a study of T cell repertoires in cytomegalovirus infection. Looking at the study overall: Signatures in public TCR beta sequences pointed to both CMV infection and matching HLA type. Study-level results: What dominated the ex vivo response were HLA-C-restricted CMV-specific TCR beta clonotypes. Adding up the frequency of public TCR beta families identified people who carried CMV plus the relevant HLA.

TCRdb recomputed calls from the reads with MiXCR, one row per CDR3 protein. The sample holds 150,000 to 200,000 distinct CDR3 sequences, about 21% seen once. There are a few counts of this clonotype. What it binds is unknown. This CDR3 is 14 amino acids long. Germline V gives CDR1 SQVTM, CDR2 ANQGSEA. V lost 7 bases to trimming and J lost 2 bases, with 18 bases between them. This TCR was recovered from a human donor in good health (CMV status not recorded). Some clones in this sample may be carry-over from other donors' samples. Sequencing input: PBMCs. The chain links TRBV29-1 to TRBJ2-7; D may correspond to TRBD1 or TRBD2 (6 bases each). CDR3 residues: CSAIHRAGTYEQYF. The CDR3 coding sequence is TGCAGCGCTATACACAGGGCGGGGACCTACGAGCAGTACTTC.